This T cell receptor (beta chain) stems from a study of cytomegalovirus exposure and HLA in healthy donors. The PCR was carried out with 60 Vbeta primers and 13 Jbeta primers. Sequenced by immunoSEQ multiplex PCR; TCRdb stores in-frame clones only, minus some. The sample shows about 130,000 clones, about 82% of them seen only once. Germline CDR1 is MNHNS and CDR2 is SASEGT. The CDR3 totals 16 residues. J lost 5 bases, V lost 6 bases, and 12 bases had no gene match. Notes on this clone: What it binds is not known.

Findings and caveats of the study: The study designated 150 or so TCR beta chains cytomegalovirus-associated. TCR beta sequences reportedly predicted most subjects' HLA-A and HLA-B alleles accurately.

Sequencing used PBMCs. J is TRBJ2-3 and V is TRBV6-1, with 9 nucleotides matching TRBD1. This TCR was recovered from a boy aged 5-17 years in good health and CMV-seronegative. In DNA, the CDR3 is TGTGCCAGCAGCGAATTCCGGACAGGGGATGTAGATACGCAGTATTTT. This translates into CASSEFRTGDVDTQYF.